A single sample is the source of the 8 T cell receptor beta chains below, sequenced in a study of blood T cell repertoires in COVID-19. Generated by immunoSEQ multiplex PCR, the TCRdb table keeps only in-frame clones and is missing some. The table includes over 200,000 clones, about 89% detected once. Sequencing input: peripheral blood. The source of these receptors is a middle-aged man who had recovered from COVID-19.

This rearrangement joins TRBV7-2 to TRBJ2-1; 7 bases fit TRBD1. CDR1 and CDR2 (germline): SGHTA, FQGNSA. CDR3 length: 15 amino acids. V lost 5 bases and J lost 6; bases outside the gene matches: 10. The CDR3 reads CASSHRDRIANEQFF. Here the CDR3 DNA reads TGTGCCAGCAGCCACCGGGACAGAATTGCCAATGAGCAGTTCTTC.

The chain links TRBV19 to TRBJ2-1; TRBD2 aligns across 14 bases. The germline CDR1 and CDR2 sequences are LNHDA and SQIVND (reference sequence). The ends lost 10 bases at V and 0 bases at J; junction bases unmatched: 17. This CDR3 has 20 amino acids. In DNA, the CDR3 is TGTGCCACCCATGCCGGAGGACTAGCGGGGGGCCTGAGCTCCTACAATGAGCAGTTCTTC. Its translation is CATHAGGLAGGLSSYNEQFF.

The rearrangement uses TRBV5-1 and TRBJ2-1, with D maybe TRBD2 (6 bases). V was clipped by 2 bases and J by 4 bases, with 13 bases between them. This CDR3 has 15 amino acids. CDR1 is SGHRS, CDR2 YFSETQ, per germline. In DNA, the CDR3 is TGCGCCAGCAGCTTTAGGAGGGACTCGTACAATGAGCAGTTCTTC. Translating gives CASSFRRDSYNEQFF.

The chain links TRBV5-1 to TRBJ1-5; weak D call: TRBD1 (6 bases). Between the trimmed V and J ends, which lost 1 base and 5 bases, there was a span of 13 bases. This CDR3 is built from 15 residues. Per the germline V gene, CDR1 is SGHRS and CDR2 is YFSETQ. CDR3 DNA: TGCGCCAGCAGCTTGACTGACAGGAAAGATCAGCCCCAGCATTTT. Encoded protein: CASSLTDRKDQPQHF. Full variable domain (rest looked up from reference TRBV5-1 and TRBJ1-5): KAGVTQTPRYLIKTRGQQVTLSCSPISGHRSVSWYQQTPGQGLQFLFEYFSETQRNKGNFPGRFSGRQFSNSRSEMNVSTLELGDSALYLCASSLTDRKDQPQHFGDGTRLSIL.

The V and J genes are TRBV11-3 and TRBJ2-3, with TRBD2 matching over 8 bases. This CDR3 region has 16 residues. V was clipped by 2 bases and J by 5 bases; unmatched bases: 9. Germline values: CDR1 SGHNT, CDR2 YENEEA. Here the CDR3 reads CASSLRDGGRIDTQYF. The DNA of the CDR3 is TGTGCCAGCAGCTTACGGGATGGCGGGAGGATAGATACGCAGTATTTT.

This sequence joins TRBV25-1 and TRBJ2-1; 9 bases match TRBD2. The CDR3 is 17 amino acids. Germline lookup yields CDR1 MGHDK and CDR2 SYGVNS. With 1 base clipped from V and 5 bases from J, the junction kept 9 bases outside the gene matches. The CDR3 bases are TGTGCCAGCAGTGAATTCGGGGGTAGCGGGGGTGACAATGAGCAGTTCTTC. This encodes CASSEFGGSGGDNEQFF. Drawing the rest from reference TRBV25-1 and TRBJ2-1, the complete variable domain is EADIYQTPRYLVIGTGKKITLECSQTMGHDKMYWYQQDPGMELHLIHYSYGVNSTEKGDLSSESTVSRIRTEHFPLTLESARPSHTSQYLCASSEFGGSGGDNEQFFGPGTRLTVL.

This clone was recorded once. This rearrangement joins TRBV29-1 to TRBJ2-7; TRBD2 aligns across 8 bases. V lost 4 bases to trimming and J lost 1 base; unmatched junction nucleotides: 3. The CDR3 length is 13 residues. Germline-derived CDR1 and CDR2 are SQVTM and ANQGSEA. CDR3 loop: CSVAQRGSYEQYF. The CDR3 DNA sequence: TGCAGCGTTGCCCAGCGGGGGTCCTACGAGCAGTACTTC.

The gene calls are TRBV12-3 or TRBV12-4 and TRBJ1-1; D unresolved. Deletions cut 3 bases from V and 0 bases from J, with 5 bases between. CDR3 length equals 13 residues. Here the CDR3 DNA reads TGTGCCAGCAGTTTGGCGGTGAACACTGAAGCTTTCTTT. Protein product: CASSLAVNTEAFF.